Described below is a single TCR beta chain sequence and its context. Its antigen is still unknown. TCRdb re-called the reads through MiXCR, storing one row per CDR3 protein. The table lists around 340,000 distinct CDR3 sequences, approximately 32% of them singletons. The sample comes from a study of T cell repertoires in cytomegalovirus infection. Across the study: Matching HLA type and CMV infection were both indicated by public TCR beta signatures. Study-wide points: Ex vivo, HLA-C-restricted CMV-specific TCR beta clonotypes prevailed over the rest of the response.

The CDR3 is 13 residues long. Losses at the gene ends were 6 bases for V and 5 bases for J; bases not matched to a gene: 5. The TCR sequence derives from a human donor in good health (CMV status not recorded). Some clones in this sample may be carry-over from other donors' samples. This material consisted of cultured PBMCs, taken from culture after CMV antigen stimulation. This sequence joins TRBV12-3 or TRBV12-4 and TRBJ2-5; TRBD2 matches 8 bases. The CDR3 DNA is TGTGCCAGCAGCGTAGCGGGGAGGGAGACCCAGTACTTC. This gives the protein CASSVAGRETQYF.